A selection of T cell receptor beta chains follows, all from one sample in a study of tissue T cells after allogeneic stem cell transplantation. Only in-frame clones appear in the TCRdb table, and some are missing; sequencing was by immunoSEQ multiplex PCR. This sample has about 40,000 clones; roughly 90% occur once, and the top ten carry about 4%. This specimen was blood, taken before transplantation. The receptors stem from a woman aged 35-75 years who later had graft-versus-host disease after an allogeneic stem cell transplant. CDR3s include the opening cysteine and the closing phenylalanine or tryptophan. The D gene is left open where the match is weak. Clone size is stated in some rows and not others, as once, few, many or a class when expanded.

j_call d_call v_call clone_size cdr3_aa cdr3_nt
TRBJ1-1 . TRBV12-3/TRBV12-4 . CASGRGATEAFF TGTGCCAGCGGGCGGGGGGCCACTGAAGCTTTCTTT
TRBJ1-1 . TRBV6-6 . CASSLSQMNTEAFF TGTGCCAGCAGTCTTTCTCAAATGAACACTGAAGCTTTCTTT
TRBJ2-1 TRBD2 TRBV30 . CAGTSGLAGDDEQFF TGTGCCGGAACAAGTGGCCTAGCGGGAGATGATGAGCAGTTCTTC
TRBJ2-1 . TRBV14 once CASSPNIGVLYNEQFF TGTGCCAGCAGTCCTAACATAGGGGTTCTTTACAATGAGCAGTTCTTC
TRBJ2-7 . TRBV14 . CASSHGGRDLSYEQYF TGTGCCAGCAGCCACGGAGGGCGGGACCTCTCCTACGAGCAGTACTTC
TRBJ2-1 . TRBV7-2 few CASSLLNEQFF TGTGCCAGCAGCTTATTGAATGAGCAGTTCTTC
TRBJ2-1 . TRBV7-3 . CASSLNVQRREQFF TGTGCCAGCAGCTTAAATGTTCAGCGGAGGGAGCAGTTCTTC
TRBJ2-1 TRBD2 TRBV7-2 . CATSLTSGIVNEQFF TGTGCCACCTCCCTGACTAGCGGGATTGTGAATGAGCAGTTCTTC
TRBJ1-1 . TRBV28 . CASSPFDRFTEAFF TGTGCCAGCAGTCCCTTCGACAGATTCACTGAAGCTTTCTTT
TRBJ2-1 TRBD1 TRBV6-6 . CASSYRGLSNEQFF TGTGCCAGCAGTTACAGGGGGCTAAGCAATGAGCAGTTCTTC
TRBJ1-1 . TRBV30 . CAWSAPGLRTTEAFF TGTGCCTGGAGTGCTCCGGGACTGAGGACCACTGAAGCTTTCTTT
TRBJ2-7 TRBD1 TRBV5-1 . CASSDRGLGQGFEQYF TGCGCCAGCAGCGACAGGGGATTGGGACAGGGGTTCGAGCAGTACTTC
TRBJ2-7 TRBD2 TRBV14 . CASFRSGSSSYEQYF TGTGCCAGCTTCCGGAGCGGGAGTAGCTCCTACGAGCAGTACTTC
TRBJ1-6 TRBD1 TRBV9 . CASSVALGGNSPLHF TGTGCCAGCAGCGTAGCTTTAGGGGGCAATTCACCCCTCCACTTT
TRBJ1-6 TRBD1 TRBV2 . CASSERQGGNSPLHF TGTGCCAGCAGTGAACGCCAGGGGGGGAATTCACCCCTCCACTTT
TRBJ1-5 . TRBV6-6 . CASSSQAGTPQHF TGTGCCAGCAGTTCTCAGGCGGGTACTCCCCAGCATTTT